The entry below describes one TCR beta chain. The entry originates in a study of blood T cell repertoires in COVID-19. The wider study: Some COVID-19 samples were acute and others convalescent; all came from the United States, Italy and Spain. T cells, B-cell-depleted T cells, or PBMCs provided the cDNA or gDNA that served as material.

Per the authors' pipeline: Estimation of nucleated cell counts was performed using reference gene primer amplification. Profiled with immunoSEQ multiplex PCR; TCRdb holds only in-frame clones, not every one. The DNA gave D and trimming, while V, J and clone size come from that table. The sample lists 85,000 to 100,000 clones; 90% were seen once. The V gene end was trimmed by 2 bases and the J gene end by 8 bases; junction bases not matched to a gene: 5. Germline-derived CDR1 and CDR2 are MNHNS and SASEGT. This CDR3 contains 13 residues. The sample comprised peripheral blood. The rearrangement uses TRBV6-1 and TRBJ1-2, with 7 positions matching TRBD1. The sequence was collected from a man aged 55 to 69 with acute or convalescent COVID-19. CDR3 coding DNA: TGTGCCAGCAGTGAATTTATAGGGGGCGGCTACACCTTC. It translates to CASSEFIGGGYTF.